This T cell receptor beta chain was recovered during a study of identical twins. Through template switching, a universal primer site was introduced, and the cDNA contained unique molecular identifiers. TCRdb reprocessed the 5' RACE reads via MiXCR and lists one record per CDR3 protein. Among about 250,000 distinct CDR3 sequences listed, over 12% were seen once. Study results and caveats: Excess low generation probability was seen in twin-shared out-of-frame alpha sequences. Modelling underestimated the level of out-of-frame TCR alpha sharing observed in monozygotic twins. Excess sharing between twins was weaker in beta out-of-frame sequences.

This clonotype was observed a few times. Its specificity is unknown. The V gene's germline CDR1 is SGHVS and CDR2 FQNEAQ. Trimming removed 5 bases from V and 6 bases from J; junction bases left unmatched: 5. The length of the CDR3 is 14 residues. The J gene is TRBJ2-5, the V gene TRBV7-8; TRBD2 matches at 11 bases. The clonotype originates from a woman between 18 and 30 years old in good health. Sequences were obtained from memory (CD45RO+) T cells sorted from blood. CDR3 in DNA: TGTGCCAGCAGCCGCACTAGCGGGAGTAAGACCCAGTACTTC. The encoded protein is CASSRTSGSKTQYF.